This T cell receptor beta chain was sequenced in a study of spatial heterogeneity in lung cancer. Germline loops: CDR1 KGHSH, CDR2 LQKENI. This CDR3 has 13 residues. The V end lost 1 base, the J end lost 4 bases, and 8 bases lay between the germline ends. Every cDNA TCR molecule received its own unique molecular identifier. MiXCR, run by TCRdb on the 5' RACE reads, gives a single entry per CDR3 protein. Among more than 20,000 distinct CDR3 sequences, about 4.6% were seen once, and the ten largest hold 6.5% to 8.5%. Time point in this sample: sample taken at primary tumor resection. Researchers sequenced whole RNA taken from tumor, nontumor lung or frozen PBMC without sorting.

The chain recombines TRBV18 with TRBJ2-7, with D unclear. The input for sequencing was PBMCs, taken at surgery. The clonotype originates from a male donor with early-stage non-small cell lung cancer. Here the CDR3 reads CASSPLAQYEQYF. The CDR3 DNA is TGTGCCAGCTCACCACTTGCCCAGTACGAGCAGTACTTC. The full variable domain, its missing parts supplied by reference TRBV18 and TRBJ2-7, is NAGVMQNPRHLVRRRGQEARLRCSPMKGHSHVYWYRQLPEEGLKFMVYLQKENIIDESGMPKERFSAEFPKEGPSILRIQQVVRGDSAAYFCASSPLAQYEQYFGPGTRLTVT.